This T cell receptor (beta chain) was sequenced during a study of CD8+ T cells in alopecia areata. Study background: Administration of oral tofacitinib to treated patients was at 5 to 10 mg twice daily. Severity scores in treated patients reflected the percentage of scalp affected.

This CDR3 contains 13 residues. Germline CDR1 and CDR2: GTSNPN and SVGIG (reference sequence). V was trimmed by 2 bases and J by 4 bases, leaving 10 bases between them. Sequencing templates came from extracted RNA that was reverse transcribed into cDNA. Only in-frame clones appear in the TCRdb table, and some are missing; sequencing was by immunoSEQ multiplex PCR. The sample contains 180,000 or so clones, roughly 60% of which appear only once. The sample's treatment: oral pan-JAK inhibitor, 5-10 mg twice daily. Study-level findings and limits: Among the 100 top clones, expanded CD8+ clones, like scalp clonality, were significantly decreased by tofacitinib.

Details on this clone: Its target is not known.

The rearrangement joins TRBV30 to TRBJ2-3, with D possibly TRBD2 on 5 matching bases. This sequence was found in a human donor with alopecia areata. The source material was CD4+ T cells sorted from blood, sampled at week 24, from a patient treated with tofacitinib. The CDR3 loop is CAWSSGGADTQYF. CDR3 nucleotides: TGTGCCTGGAGTTCAGGAGGCGCAGATACGCAGTATTTT.